These 25 T cell receptor beta chains were all obtained from the same sample, sequenced in a study. MiXCR was run by TCRdb on the 5' RACE reads, yielding one entry per CDR3 protein. The repertoire holds about 54,000 distinct CDR3 sequences, with roughly 17% as singletons. The source material was naive CD4+ T cells sorted from blood. Subset defined: naive CD4+ T cells, CD4+CD45RA+CD25-. These receptors all come from a female donor with breast cancer.

This clonotype occurred a few times. The chain has TRBV7-3 and TRBJ1-1; D not certain. The germline V and J ends were trimmed by 3 bases and 10 bases, with 18 bases remaining between them. This CDR3 spans 14 amino acids. In germline, CDR1 is SGHTA, CDR2 FQGTGA. The DNA of the CDR3 is TGTGCCAGCAGCTTGGACCCTAAGGCTGACATAGCTTTCTTT. Translated: CASSLDPKADIAFF.

There are many counts of this clonotype. This rearrangement joins TRBV4-3 to TRBJ1-3, with no clear D. The CDR3 has 14 amino acids. The germline V gene encodes CDR1 LGHNA and CDR2 YSLEER. The ends were cut back, 0 bases at V and 4 bases at J, with 7 bases in the middle. The CDR3, as DNA: TGCGCCAGCAGCCAAGATCGTGCAGGAAACACCATATATTTT. Translation gives CASSQDRAGNTIYF.

This rearrangement joins TRBV5-1 to TRBJ1-3; D is undetermined. Germline V lookup: CDR1 SGHRS, CDR2 YFSETQ. Trimming left V 4 bases short and J 0 bases short, with 14 bases between. This CDR3 spans 16 amino acids. The CDR3 sequence: CASSPGNEFSGNTIYF. The DNA of the CDR3 is TGCGCCAGCAGCCCCGGCAACGAGTTCTCTGGAAACACCATATATTTT.

This clonotype was seen repeatedly, ten times or more. The chain joins TRBV10-3 to TRBJ1-2, with 8 nucleotides matching TRBD1. From germline, CDR1 is ENHRY and CDR2 SYGVKD. Trimming at V came to 6 bases and at J to 3 bases, leaving 3 bases not matched to a gene. The CDR3 spans 13 residues. CDR3 residues: CAIRTGQDYGYTF. CDR3 DNA sequence: TGTGCCATCAGAACGGGACAGGACTATGGCTACACCTTC.

On this clonotype itself: One end of the junction varies from germline; a read error may be responsible. The genes are TRBV7-9 and TRBJ2-2, with D possibly being TRBD1 or TRBD2 (5 bases each). CDR1 is SEHNR and CDR2 is FQNEAQ in the germline V gene (reference sequence). This CDR3 contains 16 residues. The CDR3 is CASSFRGNRNTGELSF. CDR3 nucleotide sequence: TGTGCCAGCAGCTTCAGAGGTAACAGGAACACCGGGGAGCTGTCTTTT.

The chain has TRBV24-1 and TRBJ1-1; the D gene is possibly TRBD1 (6 bases). Trimming stripped 5 bases from V and 1 base from J, with 7 bases between. This CDR3 has 13 amino acids. From germline, CDR1 is KGHDR and CDR2 SFDVKD. The DNA of the CDR3 is TGTGCCACCAGTGTAGGGGGGAACACTGAAGCTTTCTTT. Amino acids: CATSVGGNTEAFF.

This clonotype was seen a single time. One base away lies a much larger clone, so this may be a sequencing read error. The chain uses TRBV5-1 and TRBJ1-5, with 9 nucleotides matching TRBD1. The trim removed 6 bases at V and 6 bases at J, leaving 7 bases unmatched. Germline CDR1 reads SGHRS; CDR2 reads YFSETQ. The CDR3 spans 14 residues. DNA for the CDR3: TGCGCCAGCATACCCGGGACAGGGCCTCAGCCCCAGCATTTT. Amino acids: CASIPGTGPQPQHF.

The rearrangement uses TRBV12-3 or TRBV12-4 and TRBJ2-3; D tentatively reads TRBD1 or TRBD2 (6 bases each). This CDR3 has 15 residues. Between the trimmed V and J ends, which lost 6 bases and 3 bases, there was a span of 16 bases. CDR3 sequence reads: CASSRGQGTTDTQYF. In DNA, the CDR3 is TGTGCCAGCAGCCGGGGGCAGGGGACGACAGATACGCAGTATTTT.

This clonotype was observed many times. The rearrangement links TRBV4-3 to TRBJ2-3, with TRBD2 matching over 8 bases. Trimming cost V 1 base and J 4 bases; bases outside gene matches: 7. Germline V gives CDR1 LGHNA, CDR2 YSLEER. This CDR3 spans 16 amino acids. In nucleotides, the CDR3 is TGCGCCAGCAGCCAAGTAACGGGAGGGCGGGCAGATACGCAGTATTTT. This encodes CASSQVTGGRADTQYF.

A word on this clonotype: A read error may produce the germline difference seen at one junction end. The chain links TRBV6-5 to TRBJ2-2; TRBD1 matches 8 bases. Germline CDR1 is MNHEY and CDR2 is SVGAGI. CDR3 length: 17 amino acids. CDR3 protein: CVSSYSRFRGRTGELFF. For the CDR3, the DNA is TGTGTCAGCAGTTACTCGAGGTTCAGGGGGCGAACCGGGGAGCTGTTTTTT.

The V and J genes are TRBV10-1 and TRBJ2-2; D call uncertain. Germline CDR1 reads WNHNN; CDR2 reads SYGVQD (reference sequence). V lost 3 bases to trimming and J lost 4 bases, with 9 bases between them. This CDR3 has 14 residues. Here the CDR3 DNA reads TGCGCCAGCAGTGACCAGACCATCACCGGGGAGCTGTTTTTT. Its protein is CASSDQTITGELFF.

V gene TRBV28 combines with J gene TRBJ1-4; D call uncertain. The CDR3 sequence is 11 residues long. Trimming pared 8 bases from V and 13 bases from J, leaving 14 bases between. Germline lookup yields CDR1 MDHEN and CDR2 SYDVKM. The CDR3 here is CASETTGGLFF. For the CDR3, the DNA is TGTGCCAGCGAGACTACGGGAGGACTGTTTTTT. The entire variable domain, with the rest obtained from reference TRBV28 and TRBJ1-4, is as follows: DVKVTQSSRYLVKRTGEKVFLECVQDMDHENMFWYRQDPGLGLRLIYFSYDVKMKEKGDIPEGYSVSREKKERFSLILESASTNQTSMYLCASETTGGLFFGSGTQLSVL.

This clonotype was detected ten times or more. CDR3 bases: TGCAGTGCTAGAGTCCCGGGCCCCTCTCAGACCCAGTACTTC. Residues: CSARVPGPSQTQYF. The chain combines TRBV20-1 with TRBJ2-5; D is unclear. V lost 1 base, J lost 6 bases, and 15 bases lay in between. CDR1 is DFQATT and CDR2 is SNEGSKA in the germline V gene (reference sequence). This CDR3 contains 14 residues.

The rearrangement links TRBV7-2 to TRBJ1-5; no clear D gene. The CDR3 contains 15 residues. V lost 1 base, J lost 5 bases, and 12 bases lay in between. The germline V gene encodes CDR1 SGHTA and CDR2 FQGNSA. This CDR3 is CASSLEASVDQPQHF. The CDR3 DNA is TGTGCCAGCAGCTTAGAGGCTTCGGTTGATCAGCCCCAGCATTTT.

In its sample, this clonotype was seen a few times. The chain has TRBV20-1 and TRBJ2-2, with 10 bases that match TRBD2. V was pared by 5 bases and J by 5 bases, with 5 bases of the junction left unmatched. The CDR3 sequence is 14 residues long. The germline V gene encodes CDR1 DFQATT and CDR2 SNEGSKA (reference sequence). Here the CDR3 DNA reads TGCAGTGCTTCTAGCGGGAGTGAGACCGGGGAGCTGTTTTTT. Its translation is CSASSGSETGELFF.

The V call is TRBV4-1, the J call TRBJ2-1; a possible D gene is TRBD2 (5 bases). The V gene's germline CDR1 is MGHRA and CDR2 YSYEKL. Trimming pared 0 bases from V and 4 bases from J, leaving 7 bases between. The CDR3 sequence is 14 residues long. In nucleotides, the CDR3 is TGCGCCAGCAGCCAAGAAAGGAGGTACAATGAGCAGTTCTTC. This gives the protein CASSQERRYNEQFF.

This clonotype was recorded at least ten times. V and J are TRBV20-1 and TRBJ1-5, with D maybe TRBD1 (6 bases). The V gene lost 3 bases and the J gene lost 0 bases, with 9 bases spanning the gap. CDR1 is DFQATT and CDR2 is SNEGSKA in the germline V gene (reference sequence). The CDR3 loop spans 14 amino acids. The CDR3 protein is CSARAGDSNQPQHF. DNA of the CDR3: TGCAGTGCTAGGGCAGGGGATAGCAATCAGCCCCAGCATTTT.

This clonotype was found many times. This chain uses TRBV7-9 with TRBJ2-6; D is perhaps TRBD1 or TRBD2 (6 bases each). The CDR3 spans 15 residues. Trimming shortened V by 3 bases and J by 2 bases, and 8 bases separated the two germline ends. Looked up from germline, CDR1 is SEHNR and CDR2 is FQNEAQ (reference sequence). The CDR3, as DNA: TGTGCCAGCAGCTTCGGGGGCACTGGGGCCAACGTCCTGACTTTC. Translated, it gives CASSFGGTGANVLTF.

This clonotype was counted between two and nine times. This rearrangement joins TRBV11-2 to TRBJ1-1; D uncertain. Germline assignment: CDR1 SGHAT and CDR2 FQNNGV. The ends were cut back, 4 bases at V and 5 bases at J, with 17 bases in the middle. The CDR3 extends over 15 amino acids. The CDR3 reads CASSSSPGVGTEAFF. The DNA for the CDR3 is TGTGCCAGCAGCTCATCTCCCGGTGTAGGAACTGAAGCTTTCTTT.

As concerns this clonotype: The germline gene is not matched at one end of the junction; a read error may be the cause. The J gene is TRBJ2-1, the V gene TRBV4-2; no definite D call. The V gene's germline CDR1 is LGHNA and CDR2 YNFKEQ. The CDR3 loop spans 12 amino acids. CDR3 amino acids: CASSQGYSEQFF. The CDR3 DNA reads TGTGCCAGCAGCCAAGGGTACAGTGAGCAGTTCTTC.

The V and J genes are TRBV12-3 or TRBV12-4 and TRBJ2-1; the D is unclear. The CDR3 has 11 amino acids. The germline V and J ends were trimmed by 2 bases and 8 bases, with 4 bases remaining between them. DNA for the CDR3: TGTGCCAGCAGTTTATCCGATGAGCAGTTCTTC. Its translation is CASSLSDEQFF.

This clonotype was picked up a small number of times. This chain links TRBV7-2 with TRBJ1-5; unclear D gene. The V and J ends lost 2 bases and 0 bases respectively, with 11 bases between them. In germline, CDR1 is SGHTA, CDR2 FQGNSA. The CDR3 has 16 residues. CDR3 DNA sequence: TGTGCCAGCAGCTTAACGCGAGGACTTAGCAATCAGCCCCAGCATTTT. Translated, it gives CASSLTRGLSNQPQHF.

The chain's CDR3 is CASTSSNRAGGYTF. CDR3 DNA: TGCGCCAGCACCTCATCGAACAGGGCGGGAGGCTACACCTTC. The chain links TRBV5-1 to TRBJ1-2, with a possible D match to TRBD1 (6 bases). With 6 bases removed from V and 8 bases from J, the gap between germline ends came to 20 bases. The CDR3 length is 14 residues. Per germline, CDR1 SGHRS and CDR2 YFSETQ.

There are many counts of this clonotype. The chain joins TRBV20-1 to TRBJ1-5, with D hard to call. Trimming took off 5 bases at V and 8 bases at J, with 16 bases between the two ends. The CDR3 is 13 residues long. CDR1 and CDR2 from the germline V gene are DFQATT and SNEGSKA (reference sequence). DNA of the CDR3: TGCAGTGCTGTAGTGGAGGTTGGGAAGCCCCAGCATTTT. Protein product: CSAVVEVGKPQHF.

This clonotype was found a few times. The J gene is TRBJ1-6, the V gene TRBV5-1, with TRBD1 matching over 9 bases. The CDR3 consists of 15 residues. The ends lost 4 bases at V and 8 bases at J; junction bases unmatched: 7. Germline loops: CDR1 SGHRS, CDR2 YFSETQ. The CDR3 region has the DNA TGCGCCAGCAGCCTTGGACAGGGGCCCCATTCACCCCTCCACTTT. It is translated as CASSLGQGPHSPLHF.